A selection of T cell receptor beta chains follows, all from one sample in a study of early T cells in non-severe SARS-CoV-2 infection. TCRdb re-called the 5' RACE reads with MiXCR, one entry per CDR3 protein. This repertoire shows around 64,000 distinct CDR3 sequences, over 9.5% found once; its top ten account for roughly 5.7%. The specimen was whole blood, collected at baseline. These receptors were taken from an adult who was a healthcare worker with PCR-confirmed SARS-CoV-2 infection or an uninfected control (not recorded which). The CDR3 runs from the conserved cysteine through the conserved F or W. Each record gives: J gene, V gene, D gene, clone size, CDR3 DNA, CDR3 protein. A D gene is named only where the DNA matches it firmly. Clone size, where shown, is once, few, many, or a class for clones that have expanded.

J gene: TRBJ1-1
V gene: TRBV18
D gene: TRBD1
clone size: -
CDR3 DNA: TGTGCCAGCTCACCACTAGACAGGGGCGCTGAAGCTTTCTTT
CDR3 protein: CASSPLDRGAEAFF

J gene: TRBJ2-3
V gene: TRBV20-1
D gene: -
clone size: many
CDR3 DNA: TGCAGTGCTTCCCCTCCCTGGGGGACCACAGATACGCAGTATTTT
CDR3 protein: CSASPPWGTTDTQYF

J gene: TRBJ2-7
V gene: TRBV18
D gene: -
clone size: few
CDR3 DNA: TGTGCCAGCTCTCAACTTGGGACATACGAGCAGTACTTC
CDR3 protein: CASSQLGTYEQYF

J gene: TRBJ1-6
V gene: TRBV4-3
D gene: TRBD1
clone size: once
CDR3 DNA: TGCGCCAGCAGCCAAGGAGCCGGGACAGAAAATTCACCCCTCCACTTT
CDR3 protein: CASSQGAGTENSPLHF

J gene: TRBJ2-3
V gene: TRBV19
D gene: TRBD2
clone size: -
CDR3 DNA: TGTGCCAGTAAAAATAGCGGGGGGACAAGTACGCAGTATTTT
CDR3 protein: CASKNSGGTSTQYF

J gene: TRBJ1-1
V gene: TRBV29-1
D gene: -
clone size: -
CDR3 DNA: TGCAGCGTTGCCCTCCGGACGGGCACTGAAGCTTTCTTT
CDR3 protein: CSVALRTGTEAFF

J gene: TRBJ2-7
V gene: TRBV5-1
D gene: -
clone size: medium-sized
CDR3 DNA: TGCGCCAGCAGCTCGTTCGGGGACTACGAGCAGTACTTC
CDR3 protein: CASSSFGDYEQYF

J gene: TRBJ2-7
V gene: TRBV7-6
D gene: TRBD2
clone size: few
CDR3 DNA: TGTGCCAGCAGCCCCACCGTGACTAGCGGGAGTGACGAGCAGTACTTC
CDR3 protein: CASSPTVTSGSDEQYF

J gene: TRBJ1-5
V gene: TRBV30
D gene: TRBD1
clone size: few
CDR3 DNA: TGTGCCTGGGACCAGGGACAGTCCAATCAGCCCCAGCATTTT
CDR3 protein: CAWDQGQSNQPQHF

J gene: TRBJ2-1
V gene: TRBV27
D gene: TRBD2
clone size: few
CDR3 DNA: TGTGCCAGCAGTGGAACTAGCGGAAGCTCCTACAATGAGCAGTTCTTC
CDR3 protein: CASSGTSGSSYNEQFF

J gene: TRBJ2-1
V gene: TRBV6-1
D gene: -
clone size: few
CDR3 DNA: TGTGCCAGCACCCGGGACTCCTACAATGAGCAGTTCTTC
CDR3 protein: CASTRDSYNEQFF

J gene: TRBJ1-5
V gene: TRBV3-1
D gene: -
clone size: once
CDR3 DNA: TGTGCCAGCAGCCAAGATCGCGGGGAACCCCAGCATTTT
CDR3 protein: CASSQDRGEPQHF

J gene: TRBJ2-1
V gene: TRBV5-1
D gene: TRBD1
clone size: -
CDR3 DNA: TGCGCCAGCAGCTTGCCTGTCCCGGGACAGGGACGGCGGACCTACAATGAGCAGTTCTTC
CDR3 protein: CASSLPVPGQGRRTYNEQFF

J gene: TRBJ2-7
V gene: TRBV19
D gene: TRBD1
clone size: once
CDR3 DNA: TGTGCCAGGATTTTGGACAGGGATTCCTACGAGCAGTACTTC
CDR3 protein: CARILDRDSYEQYF

J gene: TRBJ1-1
V gene: TRBV27
D gene: TRBD1
clone size: -
CDR3 DNA: TGTGCCAGCAGGACTTACAGGGGGGTGGCTGAAGCTTTCTTT
CDR3 protein: CASRTYRGVAEAFF

J gene: TRBJ1-2
V gene: TRBV18
D gene: TRBD1
clone size: few
CDR3 DNA: TGTGCCAGCTCACCAACGGGACAGGATTATGGCTACACCTTC
CDR3 protein: CASSPTGQDYGYTF

J gene: TRBJ2-7
V gene: TRBV5-6
D gene: TRBD2
clone size: few
CDR3 DNA: TGTGCCAGCAGCTTGGACCCGATAGCGGGAGCCCTAGCCGAGCAGTACTTC
CDR3 protein: CASSLDPIAGALAEQYF

J gene: TRBJ2-5
V gene: TRBV11-2
D gene: -
clone size: few
CDR3 DNA: TGTGCCAGCAGCCCGTCGTGGGGAGAGACCCAGTACTTC
CDR3 protein: CASSPSWGETQYF

J gene: TRBJ2-3
V gene: TRBV24-1
D gene: -
clone size: many
CDR3 DNA: TGTGCCACCGGGACGGCTAGCACAGATACGCAGTATTTT
CDR3 protein: CATGTASTDTQYF

J gene: TRBJ2-5
V gene: TRBV5-1
D gene: -
clone size: -
CDR3 DNA: TGCGCCAGCAGGACCTCCGACGAGACCCAGTACTTC
CDR3 protein: CASRTSDETQYF

J gene: TRBJ1-2
V gene: TRBV12-3/TRBV12-4
D gene: -
clone size: few
CDR3 DNA: TGTGCCAGCAGTTTAGAGATTCGGGATGGCTACACCTTC
CDR3 protein: CASSLEIRDGYTF

J gene: TRBJ1-1
V gene: TRBV13
D gene: TRBD1
clone size: few
CDR3 DNA: TGTGCCAGCAGCTCATCCGGGACAGGGGTCCGTGCTTTCTTT
CDR3 protein: CASSSSGTGVRAFF

J gene: TRBJ2-3
V gene: TRBV12-3/TRBV12-4
D gene: -
clone size: few
CDR3 DNA: TGTGCCAGCAGCCCCTATATCGGACTCGGTGGGTCAGATACGCAGTATTTT
CDR3 protein: CASSPYIGLGGSDTQYF

J gene: TRBJ2-3
V gene: TRBV6-1
D gene: -
clone size: -
CDR3 DNA: TGTGCCAGCAGTGACAGACACACAGATACGCAGTATTTT
CDR3 protein: CASSDRHTDTQYF

J gene: TRBJ2-2
V gene: TRBV6-1
D gene: -
clone size: few
CDR3 DNA: TGTGCCAGCAGTGAAATGAGGACCGGGGAGCTGTTTTTT
CDR3 protein: CASSEMRTGELFF

J gene: TRBJ2-1
V gene: TRBV6-1
D gene: -
clone size: many
CDR3 DNA: TGTGCCAGCAGCTCCTCGAGGAAGTCCAATGAGCAGTTCTTC
CDR3 protein: CASSSSRKSNEQFF

J gene: TRBJ2-7
V gene: TRBV5-1
D gene: -
clone size: many
CDR3 DNA: TGCGCCAGCAGCTTGTTTAGTAGGGGCAATCCGGGCGAGCAGTACTTC
CDR3 protein: CASSLFSRGNPGEQYF

J gene: TRBJ2-1
V gene: TRBV11-2
D gene: -
clone size: few
CDR3 DNA: TGTGCCAGCAGCCTAGGGATCTACAATGAGCAGTTCTTC
CDR3 protein: CASSLGIYNEQFF

J gene: TRBJ2-4
V gene: TRBV7-7
D gene: -
clone size: -
CDR3 DNA: TGTGCTAGCAGCTCGCCCCAGGGAAACATTCAGTACTTC
CDR3 protein: CASSSPQGNIQYF

J gene: TRBJ2-1
V gene: TRBV7-9
D gene: TRBD2
clone size: many
CDR3 DNA: TGTGCCAGCAGCATTAGCGGGAGGTATGAGCAGTTCTTC
CDR3 protein: CASSISGRYEQFF

J gene: TRBJ1-3
V gene: TRBV6-5
D gene: TRBD1
clone size: many
CDR3 DNA: TGTGCCAGCAGTTTAGAGACAGGGATGATCTCTGGAAACACCATATATTTT
CDR3 protein: CASSLETGMISGNTIYF

J gene: TRBJ1-4
V gene: TRBV3-1
D gene: -
clone size: -
CDR3 DNA: TGTGCCAGCAGCTTAAGGACAGATGAAAAACTGTTTTTT
CDR3 protein: CASSLRTDEKLFF

J gene: TRBJ2-5
V gene: TRBV6-1
D gene: -
clone size: medium-sized
CDR3 DNA: TGTGCCAGCAGTGAAGCGGTAGGGGCATACGAGACCCAGTACTTC
CDR3 protein: CASSEAVGAYETQYF